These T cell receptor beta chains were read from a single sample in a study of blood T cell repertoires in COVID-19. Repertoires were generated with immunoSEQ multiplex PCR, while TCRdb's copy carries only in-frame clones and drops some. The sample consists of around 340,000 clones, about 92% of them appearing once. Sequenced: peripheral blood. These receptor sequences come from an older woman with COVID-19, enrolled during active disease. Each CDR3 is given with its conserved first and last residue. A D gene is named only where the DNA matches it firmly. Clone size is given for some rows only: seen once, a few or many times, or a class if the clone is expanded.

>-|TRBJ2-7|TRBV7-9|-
CASSLARGNNEQYF
TGTGCCAGCAGCTTAGCCAGGGGAAACAACGAGCAGTACTTC
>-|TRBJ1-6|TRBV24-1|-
CATSWTDGGNSPLHF
TGTGCCACCTCTTGGACGGACGGAGGTAATTCACCCCTCCACTTT
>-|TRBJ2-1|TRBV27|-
CASSENRDFNEQFF
TGTGCCAGCAGTGAAAACAGGGATTTCAATGAGCAGTTCTTC
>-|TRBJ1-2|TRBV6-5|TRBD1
CASSRDNRGRGGYTF
TGTGCCAGCAGTAGGGATAACAGGGGGCGAGGTGGCTACACCTTC
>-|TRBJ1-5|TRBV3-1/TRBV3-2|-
CASSQGGQSQPQHF
TGTGCCAGCAGCCAAGGAGGCCAGAGTCAGCCCCAGCATTTT
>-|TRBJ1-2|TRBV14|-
CASSQLQGANYGYTF
TGTGCCAGCAGCCAATTACAGGGAGCTAACTATGGCTACACCTTC
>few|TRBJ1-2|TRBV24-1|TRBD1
CATSDLTGGYGYTF
TGTGCCACCAGTGATTTGACAGGGGGCTATGGCTACACCTTC
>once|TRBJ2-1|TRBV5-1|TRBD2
CASSSTWVAGGAYNEQFF
TGCGCCAGCAGCTCTACCTGGGTAGCGGGGGGAGCATACAATGAGCAGTTCTTC
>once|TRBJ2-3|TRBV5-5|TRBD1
CASSLAPGQGPDTQYF
TGTGCCAGCAGCTTGGCCCCGGGACAGGGGCCGGATACGCAGTATTTT
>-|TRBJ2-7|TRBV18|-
CASSPLGGADEQYF
TGTGCCAGCTCACCACTGGGGGGGGCCGACGAGCAGTACTTC
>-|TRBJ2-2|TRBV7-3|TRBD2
CASSPRRISGVTNTGELFF
TGTGCCAGCAGCCCCAGGAGGATTAGCGGGGTAACAAACACCGGGGAGCTGTTTTTT
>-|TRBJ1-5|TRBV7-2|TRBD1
CASSLGQMDSNQPQHF
TGTGCCAGCAGCTTGGGACAGATGGATAGCAATCAGCCCCAGCATTTT
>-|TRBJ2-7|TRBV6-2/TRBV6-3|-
CASSSGQGLLYEQYF
TGTGCCAGCAGTTCAGGACAGGGACTACTCTACGAGCAGTACTTC
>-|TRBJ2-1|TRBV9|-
CASSYTGVSYNEQFF
TGTGCCAGCAGCTATACCGGAGTGTCTTACAATGAGCAGTTCTTC
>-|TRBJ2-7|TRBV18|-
CASSDGGLPYEQYF
TGTGCCAGCTCAGACGGGGGGCTGCCCTACGAGCAGTACTTC
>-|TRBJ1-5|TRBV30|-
CAWSIAENQPQHF
TGTGCCTGGAGTATTGCGGAGAATCAGCCCCAGCATTTT
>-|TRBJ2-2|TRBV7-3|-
CASSPSGQTELFF
TGTGCCAGCAGCCCTTCAGGGCAGACCGAGCTGTTTTTT